A single sample gave rise to the 6 T cell receptor beta chains below, sequenced in a study of blood T cell repertoires in COVID-19. Assay used: immunoSEQ multiplex PCR; TCRdb lists only in-frame clones, some missing. The sample has 150,000 to 200,000 clones, about 85% seen once. Specimen: peripheral blood. The origin of the receptors is an elderly woman with acute or convalescent COVID-19.

CDR3 nucleotide sequence: TGTGCCAGCAGCCATGGTGAGTTCTCTGGGGCCAACGTCCTGACTTTC. Its protein is CASSHGEFSGANVLTF. V is TRBV3-1 (or the pseudogene TRBV3-2) and J is TRBJ2-6; D is unresolved. CDR1 is LGHDT, CDR2 YNNKEL, per germline (reference sequence). CDR3 length equals 16 residues. Trimming removed 3 bases at V and 0 bases at J, with 9 bases between.

The chain carries TRBV2 and TRBJ1-5; 7 bases align to TRBD1. This CDR3 is 15 amino acids long. Germline V CDR1 and CDR2: SNHLY, FYNNEI. V was pared by 5 bases and J by 2 bases, with 6 bases of the junction left unmatched. The CDR3 DNA is TGTGCCAGCAGTATTACAGGGGTTCGCAATCAGCCCCAGCATTTT. Amino acid sequence: CASSITGVRNQPQHF.

This clone has just one count. CDR3 bases: TGTGCCAGCTCACCGGACAGGGCGGGGGGGACTGAAGCTTTCTTT. Translated: CASSPDRAGGTEAFF. The chain couples TRBV18 to TRBJ1-1; 8 bases are a match to TRBD1. Per the germline V gene, CDR1 is KGHSH and CDR2 is LQKENI. The trim removed 3 bases at V and 5 bases at J, leaving 8 bases unmatched. CDR3 size: 15 residues.

The rearrangement uses TRBV18 and TRBJ1-3, with D unresolved. V was shortened by 3 bases and J by 0 bases, with 15 bases between the two germline ends. The CDR3 covers 17 residues. Germline assignment: CDR1 KGHSH and CDR2 LQKENI. CDR3 in amino acids: CASSPQLTDNSGNTIYF. Written as DNA, the CDR3 is TGTGCCAGCTCACCCCAATTGACCGACAACTCTGGAAACACCATATATTTT. Full variable domain (missing parts from reference TRBV18 and TRBJ1-3): NAGVMQNPRHLVRRRGQEARLRCSPMKGHSHVYWYRQLPEEGLKFMVYLQKENIIDESGMPKERFSAEFPKEGPSILRIQQVVRGDSAAYFCASSPQLTDNSGNTIYFGEGSWLTVV.

The CDR3 DNA reads as TGTGCCAGCTCACCGGGACTTTATAATTCACCCCTCCACTTT. Translated: CASSPGLYNSPLHF. The chain joins TRBV18 to TRBJ1-6, with a tentative D call TRBD1 (5 bases). Trimming left V 3 bases short and J 4 bases short, with 7 bases between. The germline V gene has CDR1 KGHSH and CDR2 LQKENI. The CDR3 contains 14 residues.

This CDR3 reads CASSQTPRAGGNTIYF. CDR3 bases: TGCGCCAGCAGCCAGACCCCGAGGGCGGGAGGAAACACCATATATTTT. This chain uses TRBV4-1 with TRBJ1-3; D uncertain. The CDR3 loop spans 16 amino acids. V was shortened by 3 bases and J by 4 bases, with 16 bases between the two germline ends. CDR1 and CDR2 (germline): MGHRA, YSYEKL.